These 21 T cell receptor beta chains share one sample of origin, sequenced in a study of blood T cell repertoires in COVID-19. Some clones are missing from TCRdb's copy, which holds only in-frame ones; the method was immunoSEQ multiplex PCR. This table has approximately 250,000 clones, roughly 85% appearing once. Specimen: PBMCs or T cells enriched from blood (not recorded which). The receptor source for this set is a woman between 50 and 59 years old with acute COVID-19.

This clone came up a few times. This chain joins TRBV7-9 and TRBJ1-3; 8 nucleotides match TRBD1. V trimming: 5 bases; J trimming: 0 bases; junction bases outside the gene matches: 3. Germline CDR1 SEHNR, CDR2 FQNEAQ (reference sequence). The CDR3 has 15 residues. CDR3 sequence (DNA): TGTGCCAGCAGCCCAGGGGGCAGCTCTGGAAACACCATATATTTT. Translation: CASSPGGSSGNTIYF.

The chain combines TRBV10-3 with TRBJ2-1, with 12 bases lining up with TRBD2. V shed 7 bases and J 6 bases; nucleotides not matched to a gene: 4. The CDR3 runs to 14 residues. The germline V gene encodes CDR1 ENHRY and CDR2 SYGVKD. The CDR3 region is CAIKTSGGPNEQFF. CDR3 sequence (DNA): TGTGCCATCAAGACTAGCGGGGGTCCCAATGAGCAGTTCTTC.

The CDR3 sequence: CASSLSGDYHEQYF. Written as DNA, the CDR3 is TGTGCCAGCAGCCTCTCAGGGGATTACCACGAGCAGTACTTC. The chain couples TRBV13 to TRBJ2-7, with a weak D call TRBD1 (6 bases). The CDR3 is 14 amino acids. Germline V gives CDR1 PRHDT, CDR2 FYEKMQ (reference sequence). V was cut by 5 bases and J by 5 bases, with 16 bases left in between.

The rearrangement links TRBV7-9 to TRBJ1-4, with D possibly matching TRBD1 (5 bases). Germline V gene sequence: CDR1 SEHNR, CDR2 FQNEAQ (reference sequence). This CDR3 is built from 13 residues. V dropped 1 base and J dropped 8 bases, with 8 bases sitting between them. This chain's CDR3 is CASSLEGKEKLFF. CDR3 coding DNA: TGTGCCAGCAGCTTAGAGGGGAAAGAAAAACTGTTTTTT.

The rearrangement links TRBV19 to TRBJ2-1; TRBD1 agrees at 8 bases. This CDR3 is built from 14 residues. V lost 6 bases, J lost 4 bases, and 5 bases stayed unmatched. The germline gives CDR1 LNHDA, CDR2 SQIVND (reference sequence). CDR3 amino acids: CASRNRGFYNEQFF. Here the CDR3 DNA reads TGTGCCAGTAGGAACAGGGGGTTTTACAATGAGCAGTTCTTC.

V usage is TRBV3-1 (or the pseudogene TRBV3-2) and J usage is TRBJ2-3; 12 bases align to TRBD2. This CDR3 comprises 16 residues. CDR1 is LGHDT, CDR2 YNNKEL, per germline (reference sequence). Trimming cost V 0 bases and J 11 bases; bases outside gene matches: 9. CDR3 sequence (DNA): TGTGCCAGCAGCCAAGATCTTGACCTAGCGGGGGGGCTGCAGTATTTT. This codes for CASSQDLDLAGGLQYF.

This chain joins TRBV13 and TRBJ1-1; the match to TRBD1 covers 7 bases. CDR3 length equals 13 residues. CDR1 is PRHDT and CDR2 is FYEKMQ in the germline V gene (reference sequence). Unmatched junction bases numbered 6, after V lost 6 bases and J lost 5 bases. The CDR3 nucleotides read TGTGCCAGCAGGAACAGGGGTGGAACTGAAGCTTTCTTT. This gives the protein CASRNRGGTEAFF.

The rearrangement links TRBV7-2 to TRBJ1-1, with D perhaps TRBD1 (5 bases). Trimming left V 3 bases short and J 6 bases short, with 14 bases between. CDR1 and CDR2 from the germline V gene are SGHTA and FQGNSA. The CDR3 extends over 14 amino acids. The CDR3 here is CASSFGHIGAEAFF. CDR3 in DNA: TGTGCCAGCAGCTTTGGACATATAGGCGCTGAAGCTTTCTTT.

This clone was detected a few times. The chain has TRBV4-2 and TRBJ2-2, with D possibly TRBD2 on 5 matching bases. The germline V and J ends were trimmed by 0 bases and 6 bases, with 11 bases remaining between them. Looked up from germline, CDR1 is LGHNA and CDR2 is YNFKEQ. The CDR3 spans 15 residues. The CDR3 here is CASSQDLTTAGELFF. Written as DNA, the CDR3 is TGTGCCAGCAGCCAAGATTTGACTACCGCCGGGGAGCTGTTTTTT.

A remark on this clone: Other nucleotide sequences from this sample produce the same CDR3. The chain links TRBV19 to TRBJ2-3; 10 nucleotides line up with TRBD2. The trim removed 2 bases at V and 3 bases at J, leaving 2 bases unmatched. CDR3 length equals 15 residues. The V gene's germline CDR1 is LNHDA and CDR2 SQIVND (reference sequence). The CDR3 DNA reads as TGTGCCAGTAGTATACTAGCGGGGGTGACAGATACGCAGTATTTT. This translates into CASSILAGVTDTQYF.

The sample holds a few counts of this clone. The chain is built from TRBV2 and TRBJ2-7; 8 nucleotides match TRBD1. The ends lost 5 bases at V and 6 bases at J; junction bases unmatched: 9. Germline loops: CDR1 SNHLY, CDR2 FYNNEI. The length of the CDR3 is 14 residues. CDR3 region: CASSTDRGAGEQYF. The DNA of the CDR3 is TGTGCCAGCAGTACCGACAGGGGAGCAGGCGAGCAGTACTTC.

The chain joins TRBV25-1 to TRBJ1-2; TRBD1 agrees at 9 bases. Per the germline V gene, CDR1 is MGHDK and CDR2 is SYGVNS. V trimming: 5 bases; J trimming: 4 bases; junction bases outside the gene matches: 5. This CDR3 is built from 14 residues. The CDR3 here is CASSHRGQGYGYTF. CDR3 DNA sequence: TGTGCCAGCAGTCACAGGGGGCAGGGCTATGGCTACACCTTC.

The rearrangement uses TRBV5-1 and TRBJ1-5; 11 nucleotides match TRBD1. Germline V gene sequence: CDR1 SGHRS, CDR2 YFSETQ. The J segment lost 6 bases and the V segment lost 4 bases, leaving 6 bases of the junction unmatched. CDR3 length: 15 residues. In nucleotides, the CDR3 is TGCGCCAGCAGCCCCGGGACAGGGGGGACTCAGCCCCAGCATTTT. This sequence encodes CASSPGTGGTQPQHF.

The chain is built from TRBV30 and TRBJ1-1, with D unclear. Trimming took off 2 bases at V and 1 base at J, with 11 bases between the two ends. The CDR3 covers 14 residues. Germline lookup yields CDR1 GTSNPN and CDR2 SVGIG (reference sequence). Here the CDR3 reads CAWSLEVSNTEAFF. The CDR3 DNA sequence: TGTGCCTGGAGTTTAGAGGTTTCGAACACTGAAGCTTTCTTT.

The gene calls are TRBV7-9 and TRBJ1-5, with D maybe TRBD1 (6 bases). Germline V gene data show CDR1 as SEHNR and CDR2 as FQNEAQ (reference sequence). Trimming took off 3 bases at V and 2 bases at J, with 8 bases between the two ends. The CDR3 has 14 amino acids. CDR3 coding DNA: TGTGCCAGCAGCTTTTCAGGGGGCAATCAGCCCCAGCATTTT. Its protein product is CASSFSGGNQPQHF.

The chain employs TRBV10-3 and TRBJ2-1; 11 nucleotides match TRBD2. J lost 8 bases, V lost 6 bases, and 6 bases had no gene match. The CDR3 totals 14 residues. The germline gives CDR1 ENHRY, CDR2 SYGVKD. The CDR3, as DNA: TGTGCCATCAGAATAGCGGGGGGGCTCGATGAGCAGTTCTTC. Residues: CAIRIAGGLDEQFF.

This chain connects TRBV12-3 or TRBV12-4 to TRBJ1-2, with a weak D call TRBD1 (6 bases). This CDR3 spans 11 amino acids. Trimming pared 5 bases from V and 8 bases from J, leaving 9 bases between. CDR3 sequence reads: CASSPGVGYTF. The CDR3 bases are TGTGCCAGCAGTCCAGGGGTGGGCTACACCTTC.

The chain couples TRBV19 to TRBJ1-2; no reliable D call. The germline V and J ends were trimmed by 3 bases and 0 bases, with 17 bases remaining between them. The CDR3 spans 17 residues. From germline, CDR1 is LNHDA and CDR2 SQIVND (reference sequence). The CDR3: CASSIPPGSRSNYGYTF. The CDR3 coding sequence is TGTGCCAGTAGTATTCCCCCAGGCTCCCGGTCTAACTATGGCTACACCTTC.

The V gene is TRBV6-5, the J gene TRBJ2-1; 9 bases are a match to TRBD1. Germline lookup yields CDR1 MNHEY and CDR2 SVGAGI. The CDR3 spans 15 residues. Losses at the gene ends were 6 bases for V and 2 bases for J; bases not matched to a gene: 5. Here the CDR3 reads CASRGGQGAYNEQFF. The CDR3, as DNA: TGTGCCAGCAGGGGGGGACAGGGTGCCTACAATGAGCAGTTCTTC.

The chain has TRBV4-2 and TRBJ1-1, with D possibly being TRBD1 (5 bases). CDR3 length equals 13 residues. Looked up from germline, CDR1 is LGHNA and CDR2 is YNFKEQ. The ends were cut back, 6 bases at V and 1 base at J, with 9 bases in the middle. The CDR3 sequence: CASSHGQNTEAFF. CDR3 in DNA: TGTGCCAGCAGTCACGGACAGAACACTGAAGCTTTCTTT.

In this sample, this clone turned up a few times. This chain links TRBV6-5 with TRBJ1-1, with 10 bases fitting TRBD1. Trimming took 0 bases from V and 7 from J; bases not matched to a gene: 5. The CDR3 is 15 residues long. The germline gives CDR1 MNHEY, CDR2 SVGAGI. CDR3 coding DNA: TGTGCCAGCAGTTACTCGGACAGGGGGTACGGTGAAGCTTTCTTT. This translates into CASSYSDRGYGEAFF.